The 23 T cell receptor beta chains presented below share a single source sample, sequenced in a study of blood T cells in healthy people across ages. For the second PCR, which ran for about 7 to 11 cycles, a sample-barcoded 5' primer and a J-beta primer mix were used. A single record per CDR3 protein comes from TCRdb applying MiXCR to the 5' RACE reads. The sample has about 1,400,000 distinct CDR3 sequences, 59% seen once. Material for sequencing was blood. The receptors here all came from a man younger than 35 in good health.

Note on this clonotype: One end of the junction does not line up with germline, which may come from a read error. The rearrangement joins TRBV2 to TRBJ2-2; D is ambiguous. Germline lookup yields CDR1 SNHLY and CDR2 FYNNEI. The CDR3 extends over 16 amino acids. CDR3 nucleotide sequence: TGTGCCAGCAGAGAAGACGCATTCGCGAACACCGGGGAGCTGTTTTTT. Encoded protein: CASREDAFANTGELFF.

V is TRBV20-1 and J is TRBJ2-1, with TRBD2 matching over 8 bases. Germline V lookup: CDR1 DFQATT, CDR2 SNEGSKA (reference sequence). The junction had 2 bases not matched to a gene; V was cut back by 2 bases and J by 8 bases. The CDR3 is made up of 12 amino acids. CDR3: CSARSGSYEQFF. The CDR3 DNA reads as TGCAGTGCTAGAAGCGGGAGCTATGAGCAGTTCTTC.

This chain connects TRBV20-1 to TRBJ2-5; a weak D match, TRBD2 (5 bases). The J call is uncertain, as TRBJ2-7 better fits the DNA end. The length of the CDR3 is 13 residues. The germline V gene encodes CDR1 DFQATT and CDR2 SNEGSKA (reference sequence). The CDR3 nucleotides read TGCAGTGCTAGAGAACTAGGGAACTACGAGCAGTACTTC. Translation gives CSARELGNYEQYF.

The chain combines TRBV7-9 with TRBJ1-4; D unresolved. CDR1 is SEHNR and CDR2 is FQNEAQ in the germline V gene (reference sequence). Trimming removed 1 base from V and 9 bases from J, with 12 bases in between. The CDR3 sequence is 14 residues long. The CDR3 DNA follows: TGTGCCAGCAGCTTAGGCGTCAGAAAACAAAAACTGTTTTTT. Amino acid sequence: CASSLGVRKQKLFF. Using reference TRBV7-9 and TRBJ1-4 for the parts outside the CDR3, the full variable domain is DTGVSQNPRHKITKRGQNVTFRCDPISEHNRLYWYRQTLGQGPEFLTYFQNEAQLEKSRLLSDRFSAERPKGSFSTLEIQRTEQGDSAMYLCASSLGVRKQKLFFGSGTQLSVL.

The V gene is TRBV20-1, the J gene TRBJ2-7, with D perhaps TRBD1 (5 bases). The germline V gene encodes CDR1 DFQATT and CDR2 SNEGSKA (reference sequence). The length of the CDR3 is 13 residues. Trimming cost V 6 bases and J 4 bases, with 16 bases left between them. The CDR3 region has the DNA TGCAGTGCCCCAAATGCCAGGGCTTACGAGCAGTACTTC. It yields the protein CSAPNARAYEQYF.

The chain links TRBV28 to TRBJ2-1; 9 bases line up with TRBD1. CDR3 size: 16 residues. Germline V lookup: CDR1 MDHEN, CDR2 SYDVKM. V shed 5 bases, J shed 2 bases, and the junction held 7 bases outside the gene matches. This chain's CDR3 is CASSGTGQQTYNEQFF. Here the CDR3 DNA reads TGTGCCAGCAGTGGGACAGGGCAACAAACCTACAATGAGCAGTTCTTC. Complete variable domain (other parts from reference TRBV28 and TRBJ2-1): DVKVTQSSRYLVKRTGEKVFLECVQDMDHENMFWYRQDPGLGLRLIYFSYDVKMKEKGDIPEGYSVSREKKERFSLILESASTNQTSMYLCASSGTGQQTYNEQFFGPGTRLTVL.

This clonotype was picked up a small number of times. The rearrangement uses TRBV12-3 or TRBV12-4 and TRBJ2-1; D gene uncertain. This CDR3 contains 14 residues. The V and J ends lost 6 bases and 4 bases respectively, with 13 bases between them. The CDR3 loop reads CASSVAQLYNEQFF. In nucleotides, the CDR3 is TGTGCCAGCAGCGTGGCACAGCTTTACAATGAGCAGTTCTTC.

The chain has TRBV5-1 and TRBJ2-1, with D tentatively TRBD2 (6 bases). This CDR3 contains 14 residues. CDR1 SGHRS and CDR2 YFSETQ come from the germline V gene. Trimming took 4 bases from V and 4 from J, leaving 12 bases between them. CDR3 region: CASSLTRGYNEQFF. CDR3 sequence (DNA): TGCGCCAGCAGCCTGACTAGAGGGTACAATGAGCAGTTCTTC.

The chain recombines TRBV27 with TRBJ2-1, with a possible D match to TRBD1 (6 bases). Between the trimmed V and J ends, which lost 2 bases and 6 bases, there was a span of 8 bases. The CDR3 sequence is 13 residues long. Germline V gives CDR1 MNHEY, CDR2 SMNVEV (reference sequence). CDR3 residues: CASSLQGRNEQFF. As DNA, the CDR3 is TGTGCCAGCAGTTTACAGGGGCGCAATGAGCAGTTCTTC.

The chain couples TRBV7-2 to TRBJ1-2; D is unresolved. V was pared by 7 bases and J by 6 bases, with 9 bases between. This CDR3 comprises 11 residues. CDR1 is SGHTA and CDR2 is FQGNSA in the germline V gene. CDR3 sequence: CASTEADGYTF. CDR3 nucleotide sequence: TGTGCCAGCACCGAAGCGGATGGCTACACCTTC.

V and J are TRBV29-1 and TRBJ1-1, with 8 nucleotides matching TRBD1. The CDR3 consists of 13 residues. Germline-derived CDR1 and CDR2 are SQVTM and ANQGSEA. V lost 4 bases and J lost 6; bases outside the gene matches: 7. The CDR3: CSVADRESSEAFF. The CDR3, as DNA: TGCAGCGTTGCGGACAGGGAAAGTTCTGAAGCTTTCTTT.

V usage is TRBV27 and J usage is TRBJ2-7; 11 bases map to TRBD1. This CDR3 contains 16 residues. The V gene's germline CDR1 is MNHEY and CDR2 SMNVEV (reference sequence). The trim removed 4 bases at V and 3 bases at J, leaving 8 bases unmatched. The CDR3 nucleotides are TGTGCCAGCAGTTCGTTCCCCGGGACAGGGGGCTACGAGCAGTACTTC. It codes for CASSSFPGTGGYEQYF.

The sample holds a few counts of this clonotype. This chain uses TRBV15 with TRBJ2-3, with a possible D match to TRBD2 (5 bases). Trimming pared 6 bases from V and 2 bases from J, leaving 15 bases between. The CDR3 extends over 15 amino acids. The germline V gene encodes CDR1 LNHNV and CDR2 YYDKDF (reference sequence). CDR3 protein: CATSISADHTDTQYF. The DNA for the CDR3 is TGTGCCACCAGTATATCAGCGGACCACACAGATACGCAGTATTTT.

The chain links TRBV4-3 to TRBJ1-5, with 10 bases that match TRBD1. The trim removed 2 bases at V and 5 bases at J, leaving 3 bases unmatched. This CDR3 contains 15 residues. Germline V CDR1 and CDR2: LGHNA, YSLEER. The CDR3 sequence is CASSQWDRGDQPQHF. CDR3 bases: TGCGCCAGCAGCCAATGGGACAGGGGTGATCAGCCCCAGCATTTT.

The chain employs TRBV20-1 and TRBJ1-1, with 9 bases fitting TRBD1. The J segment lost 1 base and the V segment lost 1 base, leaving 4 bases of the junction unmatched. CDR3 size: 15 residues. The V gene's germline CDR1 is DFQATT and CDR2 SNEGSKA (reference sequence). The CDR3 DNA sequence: TGCAGTGCTAGAGTCCCGACAGGGGGGAACACTGAAGCTTTCTTT. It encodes CSARVPTGGNTEAFF.

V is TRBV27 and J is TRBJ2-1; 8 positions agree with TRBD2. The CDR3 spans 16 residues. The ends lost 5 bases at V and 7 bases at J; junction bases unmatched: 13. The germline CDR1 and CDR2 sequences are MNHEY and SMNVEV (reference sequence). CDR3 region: CASSGSGRGGGNEQFF. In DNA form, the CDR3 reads TGTGCCAGCAGTGGCTCCGGGAGGGGCGGAGGAAATGAGCAGTTCTTC.

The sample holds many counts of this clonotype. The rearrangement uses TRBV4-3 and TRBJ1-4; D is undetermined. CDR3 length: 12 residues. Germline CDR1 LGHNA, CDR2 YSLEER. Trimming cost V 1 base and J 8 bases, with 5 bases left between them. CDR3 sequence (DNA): TGCGCCAGCAGCCAAGTAGACGAAAAACTGTTTTTT. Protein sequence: CASSQVDEKLFF.

The CDR3 sequence is CASSVLTSAGETQYF. CDR3 coding DNA: TGTGCCAGCAGTGTCCTAACTAGCGCGGGAGAGACCCAGTACTTC. This rearrangement joins TRBV2 to TRBJ2-4; 7 bases match TRBD2. The end of the DNA aligns better with TRBJ2-5, so the J call may be wrong. Looked up from germline, CDR1 is SNHLY and CDR2 is FYNNEI. This CDR3 contains 15 residues.

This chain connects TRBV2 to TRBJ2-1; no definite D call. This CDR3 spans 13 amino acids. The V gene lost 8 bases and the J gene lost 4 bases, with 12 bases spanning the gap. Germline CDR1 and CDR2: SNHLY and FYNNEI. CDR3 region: CASLRASYNEQFF. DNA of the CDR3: TGTGCCAGCCTTAGGGCGAGTTACAATGAGCAGTTCTTC.

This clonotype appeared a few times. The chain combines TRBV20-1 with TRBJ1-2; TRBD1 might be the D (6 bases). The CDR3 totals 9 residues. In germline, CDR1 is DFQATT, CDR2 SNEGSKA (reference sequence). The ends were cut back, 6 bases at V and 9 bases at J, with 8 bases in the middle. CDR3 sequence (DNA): TGCAGTGCCCGGGACAGCTACACCTTC. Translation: CSARDSYTF.

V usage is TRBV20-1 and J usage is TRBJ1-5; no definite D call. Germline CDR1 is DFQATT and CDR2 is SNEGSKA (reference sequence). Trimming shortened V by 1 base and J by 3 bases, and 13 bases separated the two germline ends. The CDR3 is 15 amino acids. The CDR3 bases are TGCAGTGCTAGAGGCGCTGGACTGAACAATCAGCCCCAGCATTTT. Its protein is CSARGAGLNNQPQHF.

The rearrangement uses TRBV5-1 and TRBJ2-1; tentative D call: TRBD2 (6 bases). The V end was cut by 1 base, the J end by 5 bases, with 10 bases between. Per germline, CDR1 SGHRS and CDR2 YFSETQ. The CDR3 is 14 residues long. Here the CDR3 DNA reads TGCGCCAGCAGCTTGCAGCGGGTCAACAATGAGCAGTTCTTC. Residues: CASSLQRVNNEQFF.

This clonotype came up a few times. The CDR3 DNA is TGTGCCAGCAGCCAAGACGGAGGGGCCTACGAGCAGTACTTC. Translation gives CASSQDGGAYEQYF. The chain carries TRBV3-1 and TRBJ2-7; a possible D gene is TRBD2 (6 bases). Germline-derived CDR1 and CDR2 are LGHDT and YNNKEL (reference sequence). V was cut by 0 bases and J by 2 bases, with 8 bases left in between. The length of the CDR3 is 14 residues.